This is a list of T cell receptor beta chains from one sample in a study of blood T cell repertoires in COVID-19. Using immunoSEQ multiplex PCR, the repertoire was profiled, and TCRdb retains in-frame clones only, with some absent. The table includes about 54,000 clones, about nine tenths detected once. The sample was peripheral blood. These receptors were collected from a woman in her 40s with active COVID-19. Each CDR3 is given with its conserved first and last residue. A D gene is named only where the DNA matches it firmly. Clone size is shown for a subset of rows, as once, few, many or a class of expanded clone.

j_call v_call clone_size d_call cdr3_nt cdr3_aa
TRBJ2-6 TRBV4-3 few - TGCGCCAGCAGCCGGTCAGAGCGGGCATTCAACTCTGGGGCCAACGTCCTGACTTTC CASSRSERAFNSGANVLTF
TRBJ2-1 TRBV19 - TRBD2 TGTGCCAGTACTGGGACTAGCGGGTACTCCTACAATGAGCAGTTCTTC CASTGTSGYSYNEQFF
TRBJ1-3 TRBV2 - - TGTGCCAGCAGTGAGCAGGGAAACACCATATATTTT CASSEQGNTIYF
TRBJ2-7 TRBV11-3 - - TGTGCCAGCAGCTTATTGACAATCTACGAGCAGTACTTC CASSLLTIYEQYF
TRBJ2-5 TRBV10-1 - TRBD1 TGCGCCACCAACCCGGGACAGGGCCTCCAAGAGACCCAGTACTTC CATNPGQGLQETQYF
TRBJ2-7 TRBV5-4 few - TGTGCCAGCAGCTTGAGGAGGGACGAGCAGTACTTC CASSLRRDEQYF
TRBJ1-1 TRBV6-6 - - TGTGCCAGCAGCCCGGACAGCTCCGCGACCACTGAAGCTTTCTTT CASSPDSSATTEAFF
TRBJ2-2 TRBV7-2 - TRBD2 TGTGCCAGCAGCTCCCCCCGACTAGCGTCTACCGGGGAGCTGTTTTTT CASSSPRLASTGELFF
TRBJ1-2 TRBV3-1/TRBV3-2 - TRBD1 TGTGCCAGCAGCCCTCGACAGGGGGCCTACTATGGCTACACCTTC CASSPRQGAYYGYTF
TRBJ1-4 TRBV3-1/TRBV3-2 - TRBD1 TGTGCCAGCAGCCTCAAGACAGGGCAAGGTGAAAAACTGTTTTTT CASSLKTGQGEKLFF
TRBJ2-3 TRBV4-2 - - TGTGCCAGCAGCCAATATTTGGGGGGGGCAGGCACAGATACGCAGTATTTT CASSQYLGGAGTDTQYF
TRBJ2-1 TRBV19 - TRBD1 TGTGCCAGTGCTGAGCATCTTCCCGACAGGGACAATGAGCAGTTCTTC CASAEHLPDRDNEQFF
TRBJ2-5 TRBV7-7 - - TGTGCTAGCAGCTTGGGGGGTAGAGAGACCCAGTACTTC CASSLGGRETQYF
TRBJ1-2 TRBV30 - - TGTGCCTGGAGTGGGGGGGTACACTATGGCTACACCTTC CAWSGGVHYGYTF
TRBJ1-6 TRBV25-1 - - TGTGCCAGCAGTGAATTCCGGGTCCCCTCACCCCTCCACTTT CASSEFRVPSPLHF
TRBJ2-7 TRBV3-1/TRBV3-2 - - TGTGCCAGCAGCCACCGGGGACATAGGTTCTCCTACGAGCAGTACTTC CASSHRGHRFSYEQYF
TRBJ1-3 TRBV2 few TRBD1 TGTGCCAGCAGGGAGACAGGGGCTGGAAACACCATATATTTT CASRETGAGNTIYF
TRBJ1-2 TRBV9 - TRBD1 TGTGCCAGCAGCGTAATAGGGGGCGACTATGGCTACACCTTC CASSVIGGDYGYTF
TRBJ1-1 TRBV11-3 - - TGTGCCAGCAGCTTAGGGAGGGGTAGTACTGAAGCTTTCTTT CASSLGRGSTEAFF
TRBJ2-5 TRBV5-4 - TRBD1 TGTGCCAGCAGCACACCGGGACAGCGCTTGAAGACCCAGTACTTC CASSTPGQRLKTQYF
TRBJ2-1 TRBV6-6 few - TGTGCCAGCAGTTACTGGGGAGCCTACAATGAGCAGTTCTTC CASSYWGAYNEQFF
TRBJ1-3 TRBV6-2/TRBV6-3 - TRBD1 TGTGCCAGCAGTTCCGGACAGGTCTCTGGAAACACCATATATTTT CASSSGQVSGNTIYF
TRBJ2-2 TRBV10-3 - TRBD2 TGTGCCACCACGGCGCGGGGGGGGGACACCGGGGAGCTGTTTTTT CATTARGGDTGELFF
TRBJ1-5 TRBV27 - - TGTGCCAGCAGTTTTGCGGGCGGGAGCAATCAGCCCCAGCATTTT CASSFAGGSNQPQHF
TRBJ2-5 TRBV27 - TRBD2 TGTGCCAGCAGTCCTAGCGGGGGGGTCCAAGAGACCCAGTACTTC CASSPSGGVQETQYF
TRBJ2-1 TRBV11-2 - - TGTGCCAGCAGCTTAGTTTACGGGGGTGGTGGTTATGAGCAGTTCTTC CASSLVYGGGGYEQFF
TRBJ2-1 TRBV7-3 - - TGTGCCAGCAGCTTAATTGGGTCGGGGTACAATGAGCAGTTCTTC CASSLIGSGYNEQFF
TRBJ1-2 TRBV7-9 - - TGTGCCAGCAGCCAGGTTTATGGCTACACCTTC CASSQVYGYTF
TRBJ2-3 TRBV4-1 - TRBD2 TGCGCCAGCAGCCACCATGTCCCGGGACTAGAGGGAACGCAGTATTTT CASSHHVPGLEGTQYF
TRBJ2-2 TRBV6-6 - TRBD2 TGTGCCAGCAGGGTAGCGGGGGAAAACACCGGGGAGCTGTTTTTT CASRVAGENTGELFF
TRBJ1-5 TRBV6-7 once TRBD1 TGTGCCAGCCTTCAACCCGGGACAGGGGGCAATAGCAATCAGCCCCAGCATTTT CASLQPGTGGNSNQPQHF
TRBJ2-3 TRBV6-5 - - TGTGCCAGCAGGACAGGAGATACGCAGTATTTT CASRTGDTQYF
TRBJ2-3 TRBV5-5 - - TGTGCCAGCAGCTATACTAGTTCGCCCGATACGCAGTATTTT CASSYTSSPDTQYF
TRBJ2-5 TRBV5-4 - - TGTGCCAGCAGCTTGAGGTCAGGGCCCCAAGAGACCCAGTACTTC CASSLRSGPQETQYF
TRBJ1-1 TRBV6-5 - - TGTGCCAGCAGTTACCGTGGTGAGTCGGCTTTCTTT CASSYRGESAFF
TRBJ2-3 TRBV11-1 - TRBD2 TGTGCCAGCAGCCCCTATGGCGGGGGGAAGACAGATACGCAGTATTTT CASSPYGGGKTDTQYF